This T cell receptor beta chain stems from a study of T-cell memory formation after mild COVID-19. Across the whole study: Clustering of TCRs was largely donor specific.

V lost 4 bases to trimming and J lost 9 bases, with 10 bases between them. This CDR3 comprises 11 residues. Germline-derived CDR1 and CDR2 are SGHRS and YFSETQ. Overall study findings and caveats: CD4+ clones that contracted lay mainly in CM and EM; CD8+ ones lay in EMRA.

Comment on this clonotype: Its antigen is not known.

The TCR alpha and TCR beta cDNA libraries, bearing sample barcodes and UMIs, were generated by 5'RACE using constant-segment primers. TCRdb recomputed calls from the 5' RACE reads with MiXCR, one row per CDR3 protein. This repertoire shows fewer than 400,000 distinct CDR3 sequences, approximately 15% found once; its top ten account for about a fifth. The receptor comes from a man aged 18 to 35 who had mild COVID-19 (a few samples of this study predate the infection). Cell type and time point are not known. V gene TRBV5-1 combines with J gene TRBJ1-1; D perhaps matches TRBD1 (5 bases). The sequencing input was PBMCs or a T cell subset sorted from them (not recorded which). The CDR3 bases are TGCGCCAGCAGCGGAGGGGAGAAAGCTTTCTTT. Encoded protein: CASSGGEKAFF.